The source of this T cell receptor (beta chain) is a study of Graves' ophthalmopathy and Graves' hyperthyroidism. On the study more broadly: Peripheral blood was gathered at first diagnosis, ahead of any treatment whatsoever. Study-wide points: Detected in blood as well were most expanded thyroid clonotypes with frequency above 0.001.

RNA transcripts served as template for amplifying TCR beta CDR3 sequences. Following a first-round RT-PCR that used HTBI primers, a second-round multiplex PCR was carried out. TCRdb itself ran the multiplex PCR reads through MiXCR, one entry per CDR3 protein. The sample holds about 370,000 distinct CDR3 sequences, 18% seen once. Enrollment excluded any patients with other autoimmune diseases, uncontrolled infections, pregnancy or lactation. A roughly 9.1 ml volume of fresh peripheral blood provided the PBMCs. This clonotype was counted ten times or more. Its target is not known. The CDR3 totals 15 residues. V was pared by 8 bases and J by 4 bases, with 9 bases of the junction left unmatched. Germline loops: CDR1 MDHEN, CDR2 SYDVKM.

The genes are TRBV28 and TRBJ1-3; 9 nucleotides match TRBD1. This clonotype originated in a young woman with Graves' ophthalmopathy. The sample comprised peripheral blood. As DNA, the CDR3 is TGTGCCAGCCAGGACAGGGGATCGGCAGGAAACACCATATATTTT. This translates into CASQDRGSAGNTIYF.